This T cell receptor (beta chain) originates from a study of shared clonotypes between healthy human individuals. Positively selected for CCR7, the CD45RO-negative cells used as naive CD8 cells excluded terminally differentiated effector memory CD45RA+ cells. Per the germline V gene, CDR1 is SQVTM and CDR2 is ANQGSEA. The CDR3 has 13 residues. With 0 bases removed from V and 4 bases from J, the gap between germline ends came to 10 bases. Several immunoSEQ 96-well plates shared each subset's DNA, each plate a replicate. Profiled with immunoSEQ multiplex PCR; TCRdb holds only in-frame clones, not every one. The table includes about 2,100,000 clones, just over 90% detected once.

Material: naive CD8+ T cells from PBMCs. The rearrangement links TRBV29-1 to TRBJ2-7; a possible D gene is TRBD1 (6 bases). This TCR came from a man aged 18 to 29 in good health. Some clones in this sample may be carry-over from other donors' samples. DNA for the CDR3: TGCAGCGTTGAAGAGGGGGCGAGATACGAGCAGTACTTC. It encodes CSVEEGARYEQYF.